Listed here are 4 T cell receptor beta chains from one sample, sequenced in a study of shared clonotypes between healthy human individuals. Generated by immunoSEQ multiplex PCR, the TCRdb table keeps only in-frame clones and is missing some. The sample has about 610,000 clones, more than 95% seen once. Sequencing was performed on naive CD4+ T cells sorted from blood. Subset denoted: CD45RA+ positively selected. These TCRs come from a woman aged 25 to 39 in good health.

This chain links TRBV4-1 with TRBJ2-2; D not resolved. Germline V gene lookup returns CDR1 MGHRA and CDR2 YSYEKL. V lost 3 bases to trimming and J lost 6 bases, with 11 bases between them. This CDR3 is 14 amino acids long. CDR3 in amino acids: CASSQNPLAGELFF. In nucleotides, the CDR3 is TGCGCCAGCAGCCAGAACCCCCTCGCCGGGGAGCTGTTTTTT.

The rearrangement links TRBV28 to TRBJ1-6; 8 bases line up with TRBD1. The CDR3 consists of 15 residues. Germline V gene sequence: CDR1 MDHEN, CDR2 SYDVKM. V shed 3 bases and J 7 bases; nucleotides not matched to a gene: 5. The CDR3 sequence is CASSFPTGANSPLHF. The CDR3 DNA is TGTGCCAGCAGTTTCCCGACAGGGGCAAATTCACCCCTCCACTTT.

The chain uses TRBV28 and TRBJ1-2, with D uncertain. The CDR3 spans 12 residues. V was trimmed by 6 bases and J by 5 bases, leaving 10 bases between them. From germline, CDR1 is MDHEN and CDR2 SYDVKM. The CDR3 loop is CASSLTAYGYTF. The CDR3 coding sequence is TGTGCCAGCAGCCTTACAGCATATGGCTACACCTTC.

This clone was seen just once. The chain uses TRBV19 and TRBJ1-5, with D maybe TRBD1 (5 bases). V was pared by 3 bases and J by 4 bases, with 10 bases between. Germline CDR1 and CDR2: LNHDA and SQIVND (reference sequence). The CDR3 totals 14 residues. The CDR3, as DNA: TGTGCCAGTAGTATCCCAGGGTCGAATCAGCCCCAGCATTTT. Amino acids: CASSIPGSNQPQHF.